This T cell receptor beta chain was recorded in a study of blood T cell repertoires in COVID-19. Overall study: Samples of COVID-19 (acute and convalescent) were obtained from the United States, Italy and Spain.

Researchers sorted participants into cohorts using their self-reported clinical history. Participants in the exposed group had met a COVID-19 case in the 2 weeks before joining the study. From germline, CDR1 is KGHSH and CDR2 LQKENI. CDR3 length: 15 residues. V shed 4 bases, J shed 4 bases, and the junction held 4 bases outside the gene matches. Source study methods: The assay estimated nucleated cells by amplifying reference gene primers. The method was immunoSEQ multiplex PCR; TCRdb's version includes in-frame clones alone and lacks a portion of them. That table is the source of V, J and clone size, and D and trimming were worked out from the DNA. The sample comprises about 220,000 clones, approximately 83% of which are singletons, and 3.6% rests with the top ten.

Sequencing was done on a sample of PBMCs or T cells enriched from blood (not recorded which). This chain connects TRBV18 to TRBJ2-5, with TRBD2 matching over 12 bases. The source is a middle-aged woman who had been exposed to COVID-19. The DNA of the CDR3 is TGTGCCAGCTCACAACGACTAGCGGGGGCAGAGACCCAGTACTTC. Amino acid sequence: CASSQRLAGAETQYF. Variable domain in full (rest from reference TRBV18 and TRBJ2-5): NAGVMQNPRHLVRRRGQEARLRCSPMKGHSHVYWYRQLPEEGLKFMVYLQKENIIDESGMPKERFSAEFPKEGPSILRIQQVVRGDSAAYFCASSQRLAGAETQYFGPGTRLLVL.